Presented here are 25 T cell receptor beta chains from one specimen sequenced in a study of identical twins. TCRdb used MiXCR to reprocess the 5' RACE reads, holding one entry per CDR3 protein. The repertoire includes under 400,000 distinct CDR3 sequences, about 10% of them detected once, and under 10% sits in the top ten. The sequenced sample was naive T cells sorted from blood. The receptors were sampled from a woman in her fifties or sixties in good health.

The chain couples TRBV20-1 to TRBJ2-1, with 10 bases aligning to TRBD2. The V and J ends lost 0 bases and 7 bases, in that order; junction bases with no gene match: 9. Per germline, CDR1 DFQATT and CDR2 SNEGSKA (reference sequence). The CDR3 is 16 residues long. The CDR3 DNA sequence: TGCAGTGCTAGAGATCCCCTAGCGGGGGCTTTGAATGAGCAGTTCTTC. It specifies CSARDPLAGALNEQFF.

This clonotype was recorded a few times. The J gene is TRBJ2-1, the V gene TRBV12-3 or TRBV12-4, with 8 nucleotides matching TRBD1. This CDR3 spans 17 amino acids. The V and J ends lost 1 base and 1 base, in that order; junction bases with no gene match: 6. The CDR3 DNA reads as TGTGCCAGCAGTTTAGTGATAGGACAGGGATCCTACAATGAGCAGTTCTTC. Translated, it gives CASSLVIGQGSYNEQFF.

A few counts support this clonotype. V and J are TRBV10-3 and TRBJ2-7; the match to TRBD2 covers 7 bases. The CDR3 is 13 residues long. V lost 4 bases, J lost 5 bases, and 5 bases stayed unmatched. Per the germline V gene, CDR1 is ENHRY and CDR2 is SYGVKD. In nucleotides, the CDR3 is TGTGCCATCAGTGTGGGGGGGGGAGACGAGCAGTACGTC. Residues: CAISVGGGDEQYV.

The chain combines TRBV24-1 with TRBJ2-1, with D perhaps TRBD2 (6 bases). The V and J ends lost 7 bases and 5 bases respectively, with 23 bases between them. The germline V gene encodes CDR1 KGHDR and CDR2 SFDVKD. This CDR3 region has 17 residues. This CDR3 is CATRASPDEAGNNEQFF. The CDR3 DNA sequence: TGTGCCACCAGGGCCTCACCCGACGAGGCGGGGAACAATGAGCAGTTCTTC.

This clonotype was observed a few times. The chain joins TRBV19 to TRBJ2-7; 9 bases are a match to TRBD2. The germline CDR1 and CDR2 sequences are LNHDA and SQIVND (reference sequence). This CDR3 is built from 14 residues. Trimming took 4 bases from V and 7 from J; bases not matched to a gene: 8. The chain's CDR3 is CASSRREGSGEQYV. CDR3 sequence (DNA): TGTGCCAGTAGTAGGCGGGAGGGATCGGGAGAGCAGTACGTC.

This clonotype has more than one count but fewer than ten. CDR3 sequence reads: CASTYRGVKNIQYF. CDR3 nucleotides: TGTGCCAGCACTTACAGGGGGGTCAAAAACATTCAGTACTTC. The V and J genes are TRBV12-3 or TRBV12-4 and TRBJ2-4, with 8 nucleotides matching TRBD1. Germline trimming cut 7 bases from V and 3 bases from J; bases unmatched to any gene: 5. This CDR3 comprises 14 residues.

This clonotype was found many times. The chain uses TRBV29-1 and TRBJ1-1, with D unclear. Germline V CDR1 and CDR2: SQVTM, ANQGSEA. V was cut by 7 bases and J by 4 bases, with 7 bases left in between. The CDR3 totals 10 residues. The CDR3 DNA sequence: TGCAGCGCCGTTATCACTGAAGCTTTCTTT. It is translated as CSAVITEAFF.

This clonotype was found many times. The chain combines TRBV20-1 with TRBJ2-1; 8 nucleotides line up with TRBD2. This CDR3 contains 13 residues. Trimming cost V 6 bases and J 0 bases; bases outside gene matches: 1. CDR1 is DFQATT and CDR2 is SNEGSKA in the germline V gene (reference sequence). CDR3 sequence (DNA): TGCAGTGCCGGGAGGGGCTCCTACAATGAGCAGTTCTTC. Its protein is CSAGRGSYNEQFF.

This clonotype was counted between two and nine times. The rearrangement links TRBV12-3 or TRBV12-4 to TRBJ2-5; D might be TRBD1 (5 bases). The CDR3 spans 15 residues. With 3 bases removed from V and 4 bases from J, the gap between germline ends came to 15 bases. DNA for the CDR3: TGTGCCAGCAGTTTTTCTCTGGGAAGGGGAGAGACCCAGTACTTC. Protein product: CASSFSLGRGETQYF.

The chain uses TRBV7-2 and TRBJ2-7; 7 nucleotides match TRBD2. V lost 5 bases, J lost 3 bases, and 7 bases stayed unmatched. Per the germline V gene, CDR1 is SGHTA and CDR2 is FQGNSA. This CDR3 is 14 amino acids long. CDR3 protein: CASSPLARNYEQYF. The DNA for the CDR3 is TGTGCCAGCAGCCCACTAGCGAGAAACTACGAGCAGTACTTC.

In its sample, this clonotype was seen a few times. V gene TRBV7-9 combines with J gene TRBJ2-5; the D is unclear. Trimming left V 6 bases short and J 3 bases short, with 17 bases between. Germline CDR1 and CDR2: SEHNR and FQNEAQ (reference sequence). CDR3 length: 15 amino acids. In DNA, the CDR3 is TGTGCCAGCAGTCATCCAGGAGTAGGTGAAGAGACCCAGTACTTC. Translated: CASSHPGVGEETQYF.

Only a few counts were recorded for this clonotype. This sequence joins TRBV10-3 and TRBJ1-2; 7 bases line up with TRBD1. V trimming: 5 bases; J trimming: 9 bases; junction bases outside the gene matches: 12. This CDR3 is built from 14 residues. The germline CDR1 and CDR2 sequences are ENHRY and SYGVKD. CDR3 loop: CAISSPGTVLSYTF. Here the CDR3 DNA reads TGTGCCATCAGTAGTCCCGGGACAGTCCTCAGCTACACCTTC.

This clonotype was seen ten or more times. V is TRBV20-1 and J is TRBJ2-5; 7 bases align to TRBD1. Germline lookup yields CDR1 DFQATT and CDR2 SNEGSKA (reference sequence). CDR3 length: 14 amino acids. J gave up 4 bases and V 6 bases, and 11 bases lay outside the gene matches. Here the CDR3 reads CSAAGQAVVETQYF. DNA for the CDR3: TGCAGTGCAGCAGGACAGGCAGTTGTAGAGACCCAGTACTTC.

This clonotype was counted only a few times. V usage is TRBV5-1 and J usage is TRBJ2-3; D might be TRBD2 (6 bases). CDR1 is SGHRS and CDR2 is YFSETQ in the germline V gene. V lost 1 base and J 2 bases, leaving 14 bases between the germline ends. This CDR3 is 16 amino acids long. CDR3 residues: CASSLSSGVVTDTQYF. DNA for the CDR3: TGCGCCAGCAGCTTGTCTTCGGGGGTAGTCACAGATACGCAGTATTTT.

The table lists this clonotype with a few counts. This chain joins TRBV6-5 and TRBJ2-7; 7 nucleotides match TRBD1. Germline CDR1 is MNHEY and CDR2 is SVGAGI. The CDR3 is made up of 13 amino acids. J gave up 3 bases and V 7 bases, and 6 bases lay outside the gene matches. Here the CDR3 reads CASKRTGLYEQYF. CDR3 bases: TGTGCCAGCAAGAGGACAGGACTCTACGAGCAGTACTTC.

This clonotype was detected only a few times. V usage is TRBV20-1 and J usage is TRBJ2-1; 8 nucleotides align to TRBD2. Germline V gene lookup returns CDR1 DFQATT and CDR2 SNEGSKA (reference sequence). Losses at the gene ends were 6 bases for V and 0 bases for J; bases not matched to a gene: 7. The CDR3 has 15 residues. The CDR3 spells CSAITSGSSYNEQFF. As DNA, the CDR3 is TGCAGTGCCATTACTAGCGGAAGCTCCTACAATGAGCAGTTCTTC.

J is TRBJ1-4 and V is TRBV19; D is uncertain. V lost 5 bases and J 12 bases, leaving 19 bases between the germline ends. In germline, CDR1 is LNHDA, CDR2 SQIVND (reference sequence). The CDR3 has 14 residues. The CDR3 DNA follows: TGTGCCAGTAGTCCCGCGTCAGCCGGTAGGGAACTGTTTTTT. Amino acids: CASSPASAGRELFF.

At least ten counts were recorded for this clonotype. V and J are TRBV5-1 and TRBJ2-1; D uncertain. Germline CDR1 and CDR2: SGHRS and YFSETQ. Trimming took off 0 bases at V and 6 bases at J, with 7 bases between the two ends. The CDR3 runs 13 residues. CDR3 nucleotides: TGCGCCAGCAGCTTGGCCCTCAGCAATGAGCAGTTCTTC. Protein product: CASSLALSNEQFF.

This chain joins TRBV7-3 and TRBJ2-1; 11 nucleotides agree with TRBD2. Losses at the gene ends were 5 bases for V and 6 bases for J; bases not matched to a gene: 6. CDR3 length equals 15 residues. Per the germline V gene, CDR1 is SGHTA and CDR2 is FQGTGA. CDR3 coding DNA: TGTGCCAGCAGCACCCTAGCGGGAGGTTTCAATGAGCAGTTCTTC. Translating it yields CASSTLAGGFNEQFF.

The chain is built from TRBV7-2 and TRBJ2-3, with D possibly being TRBD2 (7 bases). The CDR3 runs 14 residues. Germline CDR1 is SGHTA and CDR2 is FQGNSA. V was clipped by 2 bases and J by 12 bases, with 18 bases between them. The CDR3 DNA reads TGTGCCAGCAGCTTAAGGGGGGAGGGCCGATCACAGTATTTT. This gives the protein CASSLRGEGRSQYF.

V and J are TRBV29-1 and TRBJ1-2; 7 bases agree with TRBD1. The J segment lost 8 bases and the V segment lost 7 bases, leaving 4 bases of the junction unmatched. The CDR3 runs to 10 residues. Germline-derived CDR1 and CDR2 are SQVTM and ANQGSEA. DNA of the CDR3: TGCAGCGCTGGGACAGACGGCTACACCTTC. Translating it yields CSAGTDGYTF. Drawing the rest from reference TRBV29-1 and TRBJ1-2, the complete variable domain is SAVISQKPSRDICQRGTSLTIQCQVDSQVTMMFWYRQQPGQSLTLIATANQGSEATYESGFVIDKFPISRPNLTFSTLTVSNMSPEDSSIYLCSAGTDGYTFGSGTRLTVV.

This clonotype was observed a few times. V gene TRBV5-1 combines with J gene TRBJ2-2, with 13 bases lining up with TRBD2. The trim removed 4 bases at V and 2 bases at J, leaving 8 bases unmatched. This CDR3 is 18 amino acids long. CDR1 is SGHRS and CDR2 is YFSETQ in the germline V gene. In DNA, the CDR3 is TGCGCCAGCAGCCGCACGGGACTAGCGGGGCCAAACACCGGGGAGCTGTTTTTT. It is translated as CASSRTGLAGPNTGELFF.

This clonotype was detected a few times. The rearrangement uses TRBV4-1 and TRBJ2-3; 7 bases are shared with TRBD2. Germline V gene sequence: CDR1 MGHRA, CDR2 YSYEKL. The CDR3 sequence is 15 residues long. V trimming: 4 bases; J trimming: 3 bases; junction bases outside the gene matches: 7. The CDR3 is CASSLAGVRTDTQYF. In DNA, the CDR3 is TGCGCCAGCAGCCTTGCGGGGGTAAGGACAGATACGCAGTATTTT.

This clonotype has only a few counts. The chain employs TRBV19 and TRBJ2-7; 10 bases map to TRBD1. V dropped 6 bases and J dropped 5; count of bases not matched to a gene: 10. CDR1 LNHDA and CDR2 SQIVND come from the germline V gene (reference sequence). This CDR3 has 15 amino acids. CDR3 amino acids: CASRETGTGVHEQYF. The DNA of the CDR3 is TGTGCCAGTAGGGAGACCGGGACAGGGGTCCACGAGCAGTACTTC.

There are a few counts of this clonotype. The chain links TRBV5-1 to TRBJ2-5, with D possibly being TRBD1 (5 bases). The V and J ends lost 4 bases and 1 base respectively, with 11 bases between them. The CDR3 contains 14 residues. Looked up from germline, CDR1 is SGHRS and CDR2 is YFSETQ. CDR3 in DNA: TGCGCCAGCAGCCCCCATCAGGGCCAAGAGACCCAGTACTTC. This codes for CASSPHQGQETQYF.